This T cell receptor beta chain appears in the sequencing data of a study of blood T cell repertoires in COVID-19. V was trimmed by 2 bases and J by 1 base, leaving 5 bases between them. The CDR3 totals 13 residues. CDR1 SGDLS and CDR2 YYNGEE come from the germline V gene. In the original workflow: Nucleated cell counts were estimated from reference gene primer amplification. The protocol was immunoSEQ multiplex PCR, while the TCRdb copy is restricted to in-frame clones and leaves out a portion. That table furnishes V, J and clone size, whereas the DNA furnished D and trimming. In the table there are approximately 270,000 clones, roughly 86% of which are singletons.

The chain is built from TRBV9 and TRBJ2-3; D ambiguous. The clonotype originates from a man aged 40-55 years with active or convalescent COVID-19. The sample was peripheral blood. CDR3 DNA sequence: TGTGCCAGCAGCGTCGAGGGCACAGATACGCAGTATTTT. As protein: CASSVEGTDTQYF.